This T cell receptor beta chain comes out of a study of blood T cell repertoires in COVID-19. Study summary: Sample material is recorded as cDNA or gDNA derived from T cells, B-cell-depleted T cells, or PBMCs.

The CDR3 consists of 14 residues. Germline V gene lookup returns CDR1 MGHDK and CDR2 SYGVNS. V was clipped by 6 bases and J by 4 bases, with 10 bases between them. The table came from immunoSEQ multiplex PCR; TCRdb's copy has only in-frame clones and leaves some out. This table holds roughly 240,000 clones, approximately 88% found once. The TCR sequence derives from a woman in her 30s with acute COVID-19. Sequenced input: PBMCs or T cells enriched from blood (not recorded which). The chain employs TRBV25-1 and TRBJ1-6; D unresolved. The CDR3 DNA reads TGTGCCAGCAGGACGGGGAATTATAATTCACCCCTCCACTTT. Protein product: CASRTGNYNSPLHF.